The 7 T cell receptor beta chains in this list originate from one sample, sequenced in a study of cytomegalovirus exposure and HLA in healthy donors. Primers included in the PCR were 60 Vbeta and 13 Jbeta primers. Measured with immunoSEQ multiplex PCR; TCRdb has only the in-frame clones, and not every one. The sample carries approximately 150,000 clones, around three quarters recorded once. Sequenced sample: PBMCs. The source of these receptors is a man between 35 and 55 years old in good health and CMV-seronegative.

This clone appeared once. This chain connects TRBV18 to TRBJ1-1, with 8 positions matching TRBD1. The CDR3 length is 13 residues. Germline V gene sequence: CDR1 KGHSH, CDR2 LQKENI. Losses at the gene ends were 1 base for V and 10 bases for J; bases not matched to a gene: 5. CDR3 region: CASSPQTGEAAFF. CDR3 DNA sequence: TGTGCCAGCTCACCACAGACAGGGGAGGCAGCTTTCTTT.

This clone appeared a few times. V usage is TRBV7-3 and J usage is TRBJ2-4; 9 positions agree with TRBD1. The CDR3 runs to 18 residues. Trimming removed 2 bases from V and 1 base from J; junction bases left unmatched: 9. Germline V gene sequence: CDR1 SGHTA, CDR2 FQGTGA. DNA of the CDR3: TGTGCCAGCAGCTTATTGGTTTCCGGACAGGGGGCCAAAAACATTCAGTACTTC. Translating gives CASSLLVSGQGAKNIQYF.

This chain connects TRBV6-5 to TRBJ1-3; D is unresolved. The length of the CDR3 is 14 residues. V lost 8 bases and J 2 bases, leaving 13 bases between the germline ends. From germline, CDR1 is MNHEY and CDR2 SVGAGI. DNA for the CDR3: TGTGCCAGCCGTGGGGTCGGGGCTGGAAACACCATATATTTT. It specifies CASRGVGAGNTIYF.

The CDR3 nucleotides are TGTGCCAGCAGTTTGACAGGGGGGAACAATCAGCCCCAGCATTTT. Protein sequence: CASSLTGGNNQPQHF. This chain joins TRBV6-5 and TRBJ1-5; 9 nucleotides agree with TRBD1. The CDR3 sequence is 15 residues long. V lost 4 bases and J lost 3; bases outside the gene matches: 4. CDR1 and CDR2 from the germline V gene are MNHEY and SVGAGI.

This chain joins TRBV7-3 and TRBJ2-3, with 14 bases matching TRBD2. The junction had 2 bases not matched to a gene; V was cut back by 9 bases and J by 3 bases. CDR3 length equals 14 residues. Germline CDR1 and CDR2: SGHTA and FQGTGA. As DNA, the CDR3 is TGTGCCAGGGGACTAGCGGGAGATACAGATACGCAGTATTTT. This encodes CARGLAGDTDTQYF.

The gene calls are TRBV2 and TRBJ1-2; D unresolved. This CDR3 is built from 12 residues. Germline V gene sequence: CDR1 SNHLY, CDR2 FYNNEI. V was pared by 5 bases and J by 5 bases, with 9 bases between. The CDR3 region has the DNA TGTGCCAGCAGTACGGCGGAGTATGGCTACACCTTC. It codes for CASSTAEYGYTF.

V and J are TRBV28 and TRBJ2-5; TRBD1 might be the D (6 bases). V was pared by 0 bases and J by 11 bases, with 19 bases between. In germline, CDR1 is MDHEN, CDR2 SYDVKM. The CDR3 consists of 15 residues. Here the CDR3 DNA reads TGTGCCAGCAGTTTATGGGGAATACAGGGTAGTGGGCAGTACTTC. Protein: CASSLWGIQGSGQYF.